The entry below gives a single TCR beta chain sequence along with its context. Antigen unknown. The data were obtained in a study of T-cell memory formation after mild COVID-19. General study points: Clones contracting day 15 to 85 were balanced CD4/CD8; later expanders leaned CD4+.

V lost 7 bases to trimming and J lost 7 bases, with 7 bases between them. Looked up from germline, CDR1 is MGHDK and CDR2 is SYGVNS. This CDR3 has 11 amino acids. The authors produced TCR alpha and TCR beta cDNA libraries with sample barcodes and UMIs by 5'RACE using constant-segment primers. TCRdb reanalysed the 5' RACE reads using MiXCR and keeps one entry per CDR3 protein. The data show a few hundred thousand distinct CDR3 sequences, with more than 15% seen just once and around a fifth held by the top ten. V usage is TRBV25-1 and J usage is TRBJ2-2; the D is unclear. The receptor's source is a young man who had mild COVID-19 (a few samples of this study predate the infection). Cell type and time point are not known. The sequenced material came from PBMCs or a T cell subset sorted from them (not recorded which). In nucleotides, the CDR3 is TGTGCCAGCATTGAGGACGGGGAGCTGTTTTTT. Protein sequence: CASIEDGELFF.